In its sample, the clone carrying this T cell receptor (beta chain) was seen a few times. The CDR3 totals 15 residues. From germline, CDR1 is SEHNR and CDR2 FQNEAQ (reference sequence). The ends were cut back, 0 bases at V and 0 bases at J, with 8 bases in the middle. Isolated RNA was reverse transcribed in full, so expressed TCRB transcripts were sequenced. The table came from immunoSEQ multiplex PCR; TCRdb's copy has only in-frame clones and leaves some out. The sample consists of roughly 230,000 clones, 7.5% to 10% of them appearing once. These data are taken from a study of beta chain features in type 1 diabetes.

The rearrangement joins TRBV7-9 to TRBJ1-1; D remains ambiguous. This clonotype was obtained from a woman aged 18-29 years in good health. Sequencing was carried out using naive CD4+ T cells from blood. As DNA, the CDR3 is TGTGCCAGCAGCTTAGCGGCGGGGTTGAACACTGAAGCTTTCTTT. This codes for CASSLAAGLNTEAFF.